The clone carrying this TCR beta chain has just a few counts. Its cognate antigen is unknown. Unique molecular identifiers were built into the TCRbeta library. Each CDR3 protein gets one entry after TCRdb re-called the PCR reads with MiXCR. Among hundreds of thousands of distinct CDR3 sequences listed, about an eighth were seen once. The data were obtained in a study of T-cell reconstitution after alpha-beta-depleted transplantation in children. Broader study findings: The main origin of T-cell counts and diversity one year after transplant was newly produced T cells. Surviving recipient T cells and intrathymic progenitors accounted for some patients' high TCRbeta diversity at day 60. After transplant, at about two months, alpha-beta T cells were reportedly derived from several hundred expanded graft clones.

The CDR3 spans 14 residues. Unmatched junction bases numbered 3, after V lost 2 bases and J lost 2 bases. Germline CDR1 DFQATT, CDR2 SNEGSKA (reference sequence). The chain couples TRBV20-1 to TRBJ2-3; 8 nucleotides line up with TRBD2. The source material was PBMCs, sampled before TCRalphabeta/CD19-depleted stem cell transplant. The sequence was obtained from a girl aged 2 to 10 with congenital amegakaryocytic thrombocytopenia, due to receive a stem cell transplant. CDR3 coding DNA: TGCAGTGCTAGAATAGCGGGGAACACAGATACGCAGTATTTT. Translated: CSARIAGNTDTQYF.